The entry that follows covers one T cell receptor beta chain sequence. The source of the sample is a study of T cell changes during pregnancy in multiple sclerosis. Profiled with immunoSEQ multiplex PCR; TCRdb holds only in-frame clones, not every one. Of around 35,000 clones in the sample, roughly nine tenths are singletons; the top ten hold approximately 12%. The CDR3 covers 14 residues. Germline values: CDR1 MGHDK, CDR2 SYGVNS. V lost 3 bases and J lost 7; bases outside the gene matches: 8. This receptor was obtained from a female donor with multiple sclerosis, enrolled in a pregnancy study. This rearrangement joins TRBV25-1 to TRBJ2-7, with 8 bases fitting TRBD2. The source material was CD8+ T cells from peripheral blood mononuclear cells, sampled before pregnancy. In nucleotides, the CDR3 is TGTGCCAGCAGTGATCCGGGAGGGCCGGGAGAGCAGTACTTC. Encoded protein: CASSDPGGPGEQYF.